These T cell receptor beta chains were read from a single sample in a study of post-analysis software for immune sequencing data. TCRdb independently ran MiXCR on the PCR reads; one entry per CDR3 protein. The table includes some 260,000 distinct CDR3 sequences, just over 35% detected once. The sequenced material came from blood. The source is a girl aged 5-17 years with multiple sclerosis. CDR3s include the opening cysteine and the closing phenylalanine or tryptophan. The D gene is left open where the match is weak. Only part of the rows carry a size: once, few, many, or a class if the clone is expanded.

TRBJ2-5,TRBV5-1,many,.,15,TGCGCCAGCAGCTCGCCCGGGGGCGGTGGAGAGACCCAGTACTTC,CASSSPGGGGETQYF
TRBJ2-4,TRBV5-4,many,TRBD1,15,TGTGCCAGCAGCTTGGAGGGGACAGAAAAAAACATTCAGTACTTC,CASSLEGTEKNIQYF
TRBJ1-2,TRBV5-1,many,.,14,TGCGCCAGCAGCTTCGGGGGAGCTAACTATGGCTACACCTTC,CASSFGGANYGYTF
TRBJ2-1,TRBV20-1,.,.,14,TGCAGTGCCAAGGGACTAGGACAGGACAATGAGCAGTTCTTC,CSAKGLGQDNEQFF
TRBJ2-1,TRBV20-1,medium-sized,TRBD2,15,TGCAGTGCTAGATCAGTTCTAGCGGGAGAGAATGAGCAGTTCTTC,CSARSVLAGENEQFF
TRBJ2-7,TRBV20-1,.,.,16,TGCAGTGCTAGAGGAACGAGGGCCCTCGCTTCTTCCGAGCAGTACTTC,CSARGTRALASSEQYF
TRBJ2-1,TRBV5-1,many,TRBD1,16,TGCGCCAGCAGCCTGGGACAGGTTAGCTCCTACAATGAGCAGTTCTTC,CASSLGQVSSYNEQFF
TRBJ1-4,TRBV29-1,many,.,12,TGCAGCGTTCGTACAGGGTTCGAAAAACTGTTTTTT,CSVRTGFEKLFF
TRBJ2-5,TRBV12-3/TRBV12-4,.,.,13,TGTGCCAGCGGTGGCGGACAGAAAGAGACCCAGTACTTC,CASGGGQKETQYF
TRBJ1-2,TRBV27,.,.,15,TGTGCCAGCAGTCGGGGGTCGGGGGGCGCGGATGGCTACACCTTC,CASSRGSGGADGYTF
TRBJ2-6,TRBV7-3,many,.,18,TGTGCCAGCAGCTTAGAAAGGACGGCGCCCTCTGGGGCCAACGTCCTGACTTTC,CASSLERTAPSGANVLTF
TRBJ2-2,TRBV19,.,.,15,TGTGCCACCGCGTTCAGGGGAGCTGACACCGGGGAGCTGTTTTTT,CATAFRGADTGELFF
TRBJ2-3,TRBV5-1,few,.,19,TGCGCCAGCAGCTCCCCCCCCGGTTCAGCCGCCCATGTTCCAGATACGCAGTATTTT,CASSSPPGSAAHVPDTQYF
TRBJ2-5,TRBV14,.,TRBD1,13,TGTGCCTGCAGTCAAAAGGGGGCAGAGACCCAGTACTTC,CACSQKGAETQYF
TRBJ1-5,TRBV20-1,many,TRBD1,13,TGCAGTGCCAGACAGGGGGCCGAACAGCCCCAGCATTTT,CSARQGAEQPQHF
TRBJ2-1,TRBV10-3,few,TRBD2,15,TGTGCCATCAGTCCGGGACTAGTCTTAATGGATGAGCAGTTCTTC,CAISPGLVLMDEQFF
TRBJ2-7,TRBV6-5,many,TRBD1,16,TGTGCCAGCAGAACCACCGGGACAGGGGGAGCCTACGAGCAGTACTTC,CASRTTGTGGAYEQYF
TRBJ2-1,TRBV6-5,few,TRBD2,14,TGTGCCAGCAGACCCGGGACTAGCGGCAATGAGCAGTTCTTC,CASRPGTSGNEQFF
TRBJ2-4,TRBV2,.,.,17,TGTGCCAGCAGCCCGGGGAGCTACAGAGTAGCCAAAAACATTCAGTACTTC,CASSPGSYRVAKNIQYF
TRBJ1-1,TRBV7-2,.,TRBD1,14,TGTGCCAGCAGGGCACAGGGGGCTCCCACTGAAGCTTTCTTT,CASRAQGAPTEAFF
TRBJ2-1,TRBV6-6,.,.,11,TGTGCCAGCAGCCAGGGGAGCAAGCAGTTCTTC,CASSQGSKQFF
TRBJ1-2,TRBV20-1,.,.,13,TGCAGTGTCAGCCAGGGGCTCGAATATGGCTACACCTTC,CSVSQGLEYGYTF
TRBJ2-1,TRBV6-2/TRBV6-3,many,.,15,TGTGCCAGCCATAGCGAGGGATTTACCTACAATGAGCAGTTCTTC,CASHSEGFTYNEQFF
TRBJ2-3,TRBV4-1,many,TRBD2,17,TGCGCCAGCAGCCAACTCCGGGGGGGGGGAAGCACAGATACGCAGTATTTT,CASSQLRGGGSTDTQYF
TRBJ2-5,TRBV5-4,.,.,16,TGTGCCAGCAGCTTGGGGAACACAGGGTATGGAGAGACCCAGTACTTC,CASSLGNTGYGETQYF
TRBJ1-5,TRBV24-1,.,.,19,TGTGCCACCAGTGATTCGAAGAACCCGGGCAGGTCGGCCAATCAGCCCCAGCATTTT,CATSDSKNPGRSANQPQHF
TRBJ1-1,TRBV14,.,.,14,TGTGCCAGCAGCCAAGCTGGGGTAGGCGTTAGAGCTTTCTTT,CASSQAGVGVRAFF
TRBJ2-1,TRBV14,many,.,18,TGTGCCAGCAGCCAAGGGTGGGTTGGGCAGGCTCCCCACAATGAGCAGTTCTTC,CASSQGWVGQAPHNEQFF
TRBJ2-1,TRBV5-1,few,.,16,TGCGCCAGCAGCTTGGATGAGACGGCGAGGAACAATGAGCAGTTCTTC,CASSLDETARNNEQFF
TRBJ2-7,TRBV18,.,.,13,TGTGCCAGCTCACCAAGGGGGAGGGGCGAGCAGTACTTC,CASSPRGRGEQYF
TRBJ1-1,TRBV18,.,.,15,TGTGCCAGCTCCGTAGGGGCCGATATGAACACTGAAGCTTTCTTT,CASSVGADMNTEAFF
TRBJ2-1,TRBV20-1,.,TRBD2,17,TGCAGTGCTAGAGATCTTCCGAGGGAGGGCCTGCGGAATGAGCAGTTCTTC,CSARDLPREGLRNEQFF
TRBJ2-1,TRBV20-1,many,.,13,TGCAGTGCTAGAACCCGAAGGGCCAACGAGCAGTTCTTC,CSARTRRANEQFF
TRBJ2-4,TRBV20-1,many,.,13,TGCAGTGCTAGAGGAAGACAGGTCAACATTCAGTACTTC,CSARGRQVNIQYF
TRBJ2-6,TRBV5-1,few,TRBD1,19,TGCGCCAGCTCTCCGAGGGGGACAGCAATTGGCTCTGGGGCCAACGTCCTGACTTTC,CASSPRGTAIGSGANVLTF
TRBJ2-3,TRBV29-1,many,.,11,TGCAGCACCCCAAGCGCAGATACGCAGTATTTT,CSTPSADTQYF
TRBJ2-3,TRBV29-1,many,.,14,TGCAGCGTTGAAGTCGGAGGCGGGCCAGATACGCAGTATTTT,CSVEVGGGPDTQYF
TRBJ1-2,TRBV27,.,TRBD1,14,TGTGCCAGCAGTTCACAGGGGGCGGGGAGTGGCTACACCTTC,CASSSQGAGSGYTF